One and the same sample provided the 18 T cell receptor beta chains below, sequenced in a study of CD8 T cells in ankylosing spondylitis listed by TCRdb under 2017. The receptor library was made with 5' RACE. Sequencing used an Illumina HiSeq 2500. In-frame beta chains were kept once TCRdb had trimmed the public reads at Q25 with fastp and called clones with MiXCR. Each entry merges the rows of one CDR3 protein and shows their most common DNA and genes. The sample yields just over 300,000 distinct CDR3 sequences; about a fifth were counted once. The ten largest clonotypes hold 3.5% to 4.5% of the sample. The sample was blood, either unsorted or a sorted T cell fraction (not recorded which). These receptors originate from a female donor with ankylosing spondylitis or in good health (not recorded which).

There are a few counts of this clonotype. This rearrangement joins TRBV9 to TRBJ1-5; D not certain. This CDR3 has 15 amino acids. From germline, CDR1 is SGDLS and CDR2 YYNGEE. Trimming shortened V by 2 bases and J by 0 bases, and 9 bases separated the two germline ends. The CDR3 protein is CASSVSPHSNQPQHF. CDR3 coding DNA: TGTGCCAGCAGCGTTTCTCCCCATAGCAATCAGCCCCAGCATTTT.

The chain combines TRBV25-1 with TRBJ2-5, with D possibly being TRBD1 or TRBD2 (5 bases each). V dropped 6 bases and J dropped 5 bases, with 13 bases sitting between them. CDR3 length equals 13 residues. CDR1 and CDR2 from the germline V gene are MGHDK and SYGVNS. CDR3 DNA: TGTGCCAGCAGAGCCGGGACCCGGGAGACCCAGTACTTC. It encodes CASRAGTRETQYF.

The chain has TRBV20-1 and TRBJ2-3; D gene unclear. CDR1 and CDR2 from the germline V gene are DFQATT and SNEGSKA (reference sequence). With 5 bases removed from V and 0 bases from J, the gap between germline ends came to 12 bases. The CDR3 covers 14 residues. CDR3 DNA: TGCAGTGCTCCCCGGCTGGGTAGCACAGATACGCAGTATTTT. It is translated as CSAPRLGSTDTQYF.

This clonotype was recorded many times. This chain links TRBV6-6 with TRBJ2-5; 7 nucleotides match TRBD2. Per germline, CDR1 MNHNY and CDR2 SVGAGI (reference sequence). V gave up 4 bases and J gave up 5 bases; unmatched junction bases: 1. The CDR3 is 12 residues long. The CDR3 spells CASSFGGETQYF. DNA for the CDR3: TGTGCCAGCAGTTTCGGGGGGGAGACCCAGTACTTC.

This clonotype has only a few counts. The V gene is TRBV4-3, the J gene TRBJ2-4; 11 nucleotides line up with TRBD1. CDR1 LGHNA and CDR2 YSLEER come from the germline V gene. There are 16 residues in the CDR3. The V gene end was trimmed by 1 base and the J gene end by 6 bases; junction bases not matched to a gene: 5. DNA of the CDR3: TGCGCCAGCAGCCAAGGGACAGGGGGCGAAGGAAACATTCAGTACTTC. It yields the protein CASSQGTGGEGNIQYF.

Only a few counts were recorded for this clonotype. The rearrangement links TRBV9 to TRBJ2-1; TRBD2 matches 7 bases. With 6 bases clipped from V and 5 bases from J, the junction kept 8 bases outside the gene matches. This CDR3 comprises 14 residues. CDR1 and CDR2 (germline): SGDLS, YYNGEE. CDR3 region: CASTRDYPNNEQFF. The CDR3 nucleotides read TGTGCCAGCACCCGGGACTACCCCAACAATGAGCAGTTCTTC. Variable domain in full (rest from reference TRBV9 and TRBJ2-1): DSGVTQTPKHLITATGQRVTLRCSPRSGDLSVYWYQQSLDQGLQFLIQYYNGEERAKGNILERFSAQQFPDLHSELNLSSLELGDSALYFCASTRDYPNNEQFFGPGTRLTVL.

V and J are TRBV5-1 and TRBJ2-2, with D maybe TRBD1 (5 bases). CDR1 is SGHRS and CDR2 is YFSETQ in the germline V gene. V was clipped by 1 base and J by 0 bases, with 7 bases between them. The CDR3 covers 15 residues. CDR3 nucleotide sequence: TGCGCCAGCAGCTTGACAGGCACGAACACCGGGGAGCTGTTTTTT. Protein product: CASSLTGTNTGELFF.

V is TRBV7-9 and J is TRBJ2-6; D gene unclear. The CDR3 consists of 15 residues. With 1 base removed from V and 4 bases from J, the gap between germline ends came to 8 bases. Per germline, CDR1 SEHNR and CDR2 FQNEAQ (reference sequence). The CDR3 nucleotides read TGTGCCAGCAGCTTAGACGGGCCCGGGGCCAACGTCCTGACTTTC. Protein sequence: CASSLDGPGANVLTF.

The gene calls are TRBV7-2 and TRBJ2-2; D might be TRBD2 (6 bases). CDR1 and CDR2 (germline): SGHTA, FQGNSA. The CDR3 totals 15 residues. Between the trimmed V and J ends, which lost 1 base and 3 bases, there was a span of 9 bases. The CDR3 sequence is CASSLGTTYTGELFF. DNA for the CDR3: TGTGCCAGCAGCTTAGGGACTACCTACACCGGGGAGCTGTTTTTT.

This clonotype was seen more than once but under ten times. The chain joins TRBV6-1 to TRBJ2-7; D gene uncertain. Germline loops: CDR1 MNHNS, CDR2 SASEGT. Trimming took off 0 bases at V and 4 bases at J, with 1 base between the two ends. The CDR3 is made up of 11 amino acids. The chain's CDR3 is CASSEAYEQYF. Here the CDR3 DNA reads TGTGCCAGCAGTGAAGCGTACGAGCAGTACTTC.

V usage is TRBV20-1 and J usage is TRBJ1-2; D gene unclear. The length of the CDR3 is 13 residues. Germline V lookup: CDR1 DFQATT, CDR2 SNEGSKA (reference sequence). V was cut by 3 bases and J by 4 bases, with 12 bases left in between. The CDR3 DNA is TGCAGTGCTAGCTTTTGGCAGTTCTATGGCTACACCTTC. As protein: CSASFWQFYGYTF.

The chain joins TRBV20-1 to TRBJ1-4; D is perhaps TRBD1 (5 bases). This CDR3 has 13 residues. CDR1 and CDR2 (germline): DFQATT, SNEGSKA (reference sequence). CDR3 DNA: TGCAGCGCCTTGCGAGGGGTTAATGAAAAACTGTTTTTT. As protein: CSALRGVNEKLFF.

This clonotype came up a few times. V is TRBV6-1 and J is TRBJ2-1; D ambiguous. Trimming took 6 bases from V and 0 from J, leaving 12 bases between them. Germline CDR1 reads MNHNS; CDR2 reads SASEGT. There are 15 residues in the CDR3. The CDR3: CASSSSRSSYNEQFF. As DNA, the CDR3 is TGTGCCAGCAGCAGTAGCAGGAGCTCCTACAATGAGCAGTTCTTC.

The rearrangement links TRBV12-3 or TRBV12-4 to TRBJ2-3; 7 bases are shared with TRBD2. V dropped 7 bases and J dropped 5; count of bases not matched to a gene: 12. The CDR3 extends over 15 amino acids. In DNA form, the CDR3 reads TGTGCCAGCATCCGTCCGGCGGGAGCTCAAGATACGCAGTATTTT. Translating gives CASIRPAGAQDTQYF.

The table lists this clonotype with a few counts. The DNA of the CDR3 is TGTGCCAGCAGGATCACCAGCTCTGGGGCCAACGTCCTGACTTTC. This encodes CASRITSSGANVLTF. The chain employs TRBV12-3 or TRBV12-4 and TRBJ2-6, with no clear D. The length of the CDR3 is 15 residues. Between the trimmed V and J ends, which lost 6 bases and 0 bases, there was a span of 9 bases.

This clonotype has ten or more counts. The rearrangement uses TRBV29-1 and TRBJ2-1; TRBD1 matches at 8 bases. The CDR3 spans 11 residues. Trimming cost V 6 bases and J 7 bases; bases outside gene matches: 2. The germline CDR1 and CDR2 sequences are SQVTM and ANQGSEA. As DNA, the CDR3 is TGCAGCGTCACAGGGGGAAATGAGCAGTTCTTC. Translated: CSVTGGNEQFF.

This clonotype was found a few times. The V and J genes are TRBV6-2 or TRBV6-3 and TRBJ1-6, with unresolved D. This CDR3 region has 14 residues. Deletions cut 4 bases from V and 10 bases from J, with 14 bases between. The germline V gene has CDR1 MNHEY and CDR2 SVGEGT. The CDR3, as DNA: TGTGCCAGCAGTTTCAATCCTCCAGGATCACCCCTCCACTTT. Protein sequence: CASSFNPPGSPLHF.

The chain has TRBV12-3 or TRBV12-4 and TRBJ2-1, with 7 bases fitting TRBD2. CDR3 length: 17 residues. With 5 bases clipped from V and 1 base from J, the junction kept 11 bases outside the gene matches. The CDR3 here is CASSASGVRPSYNEQFF. The CDR3 DNA is TGTGCCAGCAGTGCCAGCGGGGTACGCCCTTCCTACAATGAGCAGTTCTTC.